The 7 T cell receptor beta chains reported below all come from one sample, sequenced in a study of cytomegalovirus exposure and HLA in healthy donors (dated by TCRdb to the late 2010s). Libraries were built with the immunoSEQ multiplex PCR assay. A mixture of 60 forward primers for TCR Vbeta segments and 13 reverse primers for TCR Jbeta segments was used in the multiplex PCR. TCRdb carries this immuneACCESS record with in-frame sequences only. Its versions omit some clonotypes, under half of them owing to an unresolved V gene in the studies checked, with the rest unexplained. The table for this sample lists about 85,000 clones; about 80% of them were counted only once. About 34% of the sample goes to the ten largest clones. Sequencing input: PBMCs. Receptors originate from a man aged 50 or older in good health and CMV-seropositive.

The CDR3 DNA is TGTGCCAGCAGGTTGCAGGGGGCGGGGGACGAGCAGTACTTC. Protein sequence: CASRLQGAGDEQYF. The chain has TRBV6-1 and TRBJ2-7; possibly TRBD1 for D (8 bases). This CDR3 spans 14 amino acids. Trimming pared 6 bases from V and 5 bases from J, leaving 17 bases between. Germline CDR1 and CDR2: MNHNS and SASEGT.

V gene TRBV27 combines with J gene TRBJ2-3, with a tentative D call TRBD2 (6 bases). CDR3 length: 15 amino acids. Germline V gene lookup returns CDR1 MNHEY and CDR2 SMNVEV (reference sequence). Trimming removed 8 bases from V and 6 bases from J, with 21 bases in between. The DNA for the CDR3 is TGTGCCAGCCACGGGAGCTATACCTCCTCCGATACGCAGTATTTT. Its protein is CASHGSYTSSDTQYF.

The V call is TRBV25-1, the J call TRBJ1-1; D possibly corresponds to TRBD1 (6 bases). Between the trimmed V and J ends, which lost 5 bases and 4 bases, there was a span of 11 bases. CDR1 and CDR2 from the germline V gene are MGHDK and SYGVNS. The CDR3 is 13 residues long. The CDR3 here is CASSYVGGTEAFF. The DNA of the CDR3 is TGTGCCAGCAGTTACGTAGGGGGCACTGAAGCTTTCTTT.

The V and J genes are TRBV9 and TRBJ1-4; unclear D gene. The germline gives CDR1 SGDLS, CDR2 YYNGEE. This CDR3 contains 15 residues. V was cut by 0 bases and J by 0 bases, with 6 bases left in between. The CDR3 protein is CASSVGVATNEKLFF. The CDR3 DNA reads as TGTGCCAGCAGCGTAGGAGTTGCAACTAATGAAAAACTGTTTTTT. The full variable domain, completed using reference TRBV9 and TRBJ1-4, is DSGVTQTPKHLITATGQRVTLRCSPRSGDLSVYWYQQSLDQGLQFLIQYYNGEERAKGNILERFSAQQFPDLHSELNLSSLELGDSALYFCASSVGVATNEKLFFGSGTQLSVL.

This clone was detected only a few times. The J gene is TRBJ2-2, the V gene TRBV2; tentative D call: TRBD1 (5 bases). Germline-derived CDR1 and CDR2 are SNHLY and FYNNEI. V was pared by 6 bases and J by 1 base, with 6 bases between. CDR3 length: 13 amino acids. Here the CDR3 DNA reads TGTGCCAGCAGCCAGGGGAACACCGGGGAGCTGTTTTTT. It codes for CASSQGNTGELFF.

Concerning this clone: At one boundary the junction diverges from the germline segment, which might be a read error. DNA for the CDR3: TGTGCCAGCAGTGAAGCTGTGACAGGGGGCTATGGGGCCAACGGCCTGACTTTC. This encodes CASSEAVTGGYGANGLTF. This chain connects TRBV6-1 to TRBJ2-6, with 10 bases that match TRBD1. The CDR3 has 18 residues. Germline assignment: CDR1 MNHNS and CDR2 SASEGT.

This chain connects TRBV7-8 to TRBJ2-3, with a possible D match to TRBD2 (6 bases). CDR1 and CDR2 (germline): SGHVS, FQNEAQ. Between the trimmed V and J ends, which lost 5 bases and 1 base, there was a span of 13 bases. CDR3 length equals 15 residues. The CDR3 loop is CASSITSSGTDTQYF. CDR3 nucleotides: TGTGCCAGCAGCATTACTAGCTCGGGCACAGATACGCAGTATTTT.